The 10 T cell receptor beta chains presented below share a single source sample, sequenced in a study of sequential checkpoint blockade in melanoma. Treatment given: randomized to nivolumab then ipilimumab (arm A) or the reverse (arm B). TCRdb's table, derived via immunoSEQ multiplex PCR, lists solely in-frame clones and lacks some. In the table there are 15,000 to 20,000 clones, 60% to 80% of which are singletons. The sample here was CD8+ T cells sorted from blood (inferred from file names), taken from a patient given nivolumab and ipilimumab in sequence. Source of these receptors: a human donor with melanoma.

The rearrangement links TRBV19 to TRBJ2-5; 8 bases fit TRBD1. CDR3 length: 17 amino acids. Per the germline V gene, CDR1 is LNHDA and CDR2 is SQIVND (reference sequence). With 3 bases clipped from V and 1 base from J, the junction kept 10 bases outside the gene matches. In nucleotides, the CDR3 is TGTGCCAGTAGTATTGGCCCACAGGGGGGCCTCCAAGAGACCCAGTACTTC. This codes for CASSIGPQGGLQETQYF.

The chain employs TRBV27 and TRBJ1-2; the D gene is possibly TRBD1 (5 bases). Germline V gene sequence: CDR1 MNHEY, CDR2 SMNVEV (reference sequence). Trimming cost V 3 bases and J 4 bases, with 15 bases left between them. The CDR3 extends over 15 amino acids. The DNA for the CDR3 is TGTGCCAGCAGTTTCTCCCCCCAGGGAAGCTATGGCTACACCTTC. Protein product: CASSFSPQGSYGYTF.

In its sample, this clone was seen once. The chain is built from TRBV19 and TRBJ2-1; the D gene is possibly TRBD1 (6 bases). Germline lookup yields CDR1 LNHDA and CDR2 SQIVND (reference sequence). Trimming removed 6 bases at V and 6 bases at J, with 18 bases between. The CDR3 runs 15 residues. CDR3 region: CASSTGYGTGNEQFF. The CDR3 nucleotides are TGTGCCAGTAGCACAGGGTACGGTACGGGCAATGAGCAGTTCTTC.

Comments on this clone: One junction end disagrees with the germline gene, perhaps due to a read error. The chain carries TRBV5-5 and TRBJ2-7; D perhaps matches TRBD2 (6 bases). CDR1 SGHKS and CDR2 YYEKEE come from the germline V gene (reference sequence). The CDR3 has 14 amino acids. CDR3 in amino acids: CASSTAGQTYEQCF. CDR3 DNA sequence: TGTGCCAGCAGCACGGCGGGGCAGACCTACGAGCAGTGCTTC. Looking up the rest from reference TRBV5-5 and TRBJ2-7 gives the full variable domain: DAGVTQSPTHLIKTRGQQVTLRCSPISGHKSVSWYQQVLGQGPQFIFQYYEKEERGRGNFPDRFSARQFPNYSSELNVNALLLGDSALYLCASSTAGQTYEQCFGPGTRLTVT.

The V and J genes are TRBV13 and TRBJ2-5; D gene unclear. The CDR3 has 13 residues. The V end was cut by 0 bases, the J end by 5 bases, with 7 bases between. Germline CDR1 and CDR2: PRHDT and FYEKMQ (reference sequence). Here the CDR3 reads CASSLGNGETQYF. The DNA for the CDR3 is TGTGCCAGCAGCTTAGGCAACGGGGAGACCCAGTACTTC.

This clone was seen a single time. The genes are TRBV6-5 and TRBJ1-5, with a weak D call TRBD1 (6 bases). CDR1 is MNHEY, CDR2 SVGAGI, per germline. V was trimmed by 0 bases and J by 7 bases, leaving 10 bases between them. The CDR3 consists of 14 residues. The CDR3 region is CASSYSSTGQPQHF. The CDR3, as DNA: TGTGCCAGCAGTTACTCGAGTACAGGGCAGCCCCAGCATTTT.

The chain recombines TRBV27 with TRBJ1-3, with 8 nucleotides matching TRBD1. This CDR3 is 16 amino acids long. The germline V gene has CDR1 MNHEY and CDR2 SMNVEV (reference sequence). V lost 0 bases to trimming and J lost 2 bases; unmatched junction nucleotides: 3. The CDR3 nucleotides read TGTGCCAGCAGTTTATCCCGGACAGGGCCTGGAAACACCATATATTTT. The encoded protein is CASSLSRTGPGNTIYF.

This chain links TRBV28 with TRBJ1-1, with unresolved D. This CDR3 spans 14 amino acids. From germline, CDR1 is MDHEN and CDR2 SYDVKM. V was shortened by 4 bases and J by 5 bases, with 14 bases between the two germline ends. This chain's CDR3 is CASSSTYLGTEAFF. The CDR3 region has the DNA TGTGCCAGCAGTTCGACGTACCTAGGAACTGAAGCTTTCTTT.

V is TRBV6-4 and J is TRBJ2-1; 8 bases line up with TRBD1. V trimming: 4 bases; J trimming: 4 bases; junction bases outside the gene matches: 6. The CDR3 has 15 residues. Germline V gene data show CDR1 as MRHNA and CDR2 as SNTAGT. This CDR3 reads CASSGGTGGYNEQFF. The DNA for the CDR3 is TGTGCCAGCAGTGGAGGGACAGGAGGTTACAATGAGCAGTTCTTC.

The chain links TRBV7-9 to TRBJ2-5; 10 bases are a match to TRBD2. The CDR3 loop spans 16 amino acids. J was trimmed by 5 bases and V by 7 bases; bases with no gene match: 13. Germline lookup yields CDR1 SEHNR and CDR2 FQNEAQ (reference sequence). CDR3 residues: CASTATSGRARETQYF. The CDR3 bases are TGTGCCAGCACCGCAACCAGCGGGAGGGCCCGGGAGACCCAGTACTTC.